Listed below are T cell receptor beta chains from one sample, sequenced in a study of cytomegalovirus exposure and HLA in healthy donors. The protocol was immunoSEQ multiplex PCR, while the TCRdb copy is restricted to in-frame clones and leaves out a portion. The data show about 170,000 clones, approximately 81% seen once. The sequencing sample was made of PBMCs. The receptors come from a boy between 2 and 10 years old in good health and CMV-seronegative. Each CDR3 is given with its conserved first and last residue. The D gene is left open where the match is weak. Rows give clone size only sometimes, using once, few, many, or a class for an expanded clone.

clone_size	d_call	j_call	v_call	cdr3_aa	cdr3_nt
NA	TRBD2	TRBJ2-2	TRBV11-1	CASTHSGGANTGELFF	TGTGCCAGCACCCATAGCGGGGGGGCCAACACCGGGGAGCTGTTTTTT
NA	TRBD2	TRBJ2-3	TRBV10-1	CASSDGGRALGTDTQYF	TGCGCCAGCAGTGATGGCGGGAGGGCCTTGGGAACAGATACGCAGTATTTT
NA	NA	TRBJ1-2	TRBV19	CASMAGDYGYTF	TGTGCCAGTATGGCAGGCGACTATGGCTACACCTTC
NA	TRBD2	TRBJ2-4	TRBV4-1	CASSQSGARESIQYF	TGCGCCAGCAGCCAAAGCGGGGCCCGGGAGAGCATTCAGTACTTC
NA	NA	TRBJ2-2	TRBV5-6	CASSWMKARGMAGELFF	TGTGCCAGCAGCTGGATGAAGGCCCGCGGGATGGCCGGGGAGCTGTTTTTT
NA	TRBD1	TRBJ2-7	TRBV5-1	CASSLVGDSTYEQYF	TGCGCCAGCAGCTTGGTGGGGGACAGTACCTACGAGCAGTACTTC
NA	TRBD1	TRBJ1-2	TRBV29-1	CSVDPTGLNGYTF	TGCAGCGTTGACCCGACAGGGCTCAATGGCTACACCTTC
NA	TRBD1	TRBJ2-7	TRBV7-6	CASSLGTDRGIYEQYF	TGTGCCAGCAGCTTAGGGACTGACAGGGGAATTTACGAGCAGTACTTC
NA	TRBD2	TRBJ2-1	TRBV25-1	CAGSGRAVASSYNEQFF	TGTGCCGGCAGCGGGAGGGCCGTAGCGAGCTCCTACAATGAGCAGTTCTTC
NA	TRBD2	TRBJ2-5	TRBV5-1	CASRSNRLAGGPETQYF	TGCGCCAGCAGGTCCAACCGGCTAGCGGGGGGGCCAGAGACCCAGTACTTC
NA	NA	TRBJ1-1	TRBV27	CASSLSGGSNTEAFF	TGTGCCAGCAGTTTATCGGGGGGATCAAACACTGAAGCTTTCTTT
NA	TRBD1	TRBJ2-7	TRBV7-8	CASSSNRGWYEQYF	TGTGCCAGCAGCTCGAACAGGGGGTGGTACGAGCAGTACTTC
few	TRBD2	TRBJ2-3	TRBV15	CATSRVRLAETDTQYF	TGTGCCACCAGCAGAGTAAGACTAGCGGAGACAGATACGCAGTATTTT
NA	NA	TRBJ1-6	TRBV6-1	CASMRSTELGSPPHF	TGTGCCAGCATGAGAAGCACAGAACTGGGTTCACCCCCCCACTTT
NA	TRBD1	TRBJ2-3	TRBV28	CASSPGQRSTDTQYF	TGTGCCAGCAGTCCGGGACAGCGAAGCACAGATACGCAGTATTTT
once	NA	TRBJ1-4	TRBV30	CAWCSPATNEKLFF	TGTGCCTGGTGCTCCCCAGCAACTAATGAAAAACTGTTTTTT
NA	TRBD1	TRBJ1-2	TRBV28	CASSLEDRGLGTWYGYTF	TGTGCCAGCAGTTTAGAGGACAGGGGGCTTGGAACTTGGTATGGCTACACCTTC